This T cell receptor (beta chain) is drawn from a study of early T cells in non-severe SARS-CoV-2 infection. Study details: The authors sequenced bulk RNA from unsorted whole blood, leaving chains unpaired.

The CDR3 contains 14 residues. The V gene lost 5 bases and the J gene lost 0 bases, with 13 bases spanning the gap. The germline V gene encodes CDR1 SQVTM and CDR2 ANQGSEA. cDNA molecules, individually, were tagged with unique molecular identifiers. One entry per CDR3 protein results from TCRdb running MiXCR on the 5' RACE reads. The sample records tens of thousands of distinct CDR3 sequences, around 10% being singletons. Whole-study results and caveats: VDJdb matching skewed toward anti-spike CD8 responses, missing private and CD4 specificities.

Regarding this clonotype: Its target is unknown.

The sample consisted of whole blood. The source is an adult who was a healthcare worker with PCR-confirmed SARS-CoV-2 infection or an uninfected control (not recorded which). The rearrangement uses TRBV29-1 and TRBJ1-1; no clear D gene. As DNA, the CDR3 is TGCAGCGTTTGGACGGCGTATTTGAACACTGAAGCTTTCTTT. It codes for CSVWTAYLNTEAFF.